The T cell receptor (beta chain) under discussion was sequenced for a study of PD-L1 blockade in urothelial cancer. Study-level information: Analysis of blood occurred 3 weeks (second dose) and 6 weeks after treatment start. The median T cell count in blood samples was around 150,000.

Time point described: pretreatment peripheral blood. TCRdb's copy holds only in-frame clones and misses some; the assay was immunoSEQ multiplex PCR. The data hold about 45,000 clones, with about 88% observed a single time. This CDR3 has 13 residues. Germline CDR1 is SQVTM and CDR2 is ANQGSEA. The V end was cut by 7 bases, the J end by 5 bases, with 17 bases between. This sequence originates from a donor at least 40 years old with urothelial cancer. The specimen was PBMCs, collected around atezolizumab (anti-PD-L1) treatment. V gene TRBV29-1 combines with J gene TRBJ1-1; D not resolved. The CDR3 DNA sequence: TGCAGCGCAGCCGACGGGGATTGGACTGAAGCTTTCTTT. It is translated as CSAADGDWTEAFF.